This T cell receptor beta chain was profiled in a study of blood T cell repertoires in COVID-19. Study at large: Some COVID-19 samples were acute and others convalescent; all came from the United States, Italy and Spain. T cells, B-cell-depleted T cells, or PBMCs provided the cDNA or gDNA that served as material.

Authors' processing steps: It was from reference gene primer amplification that nucleated cell counts were estimated. The table came from immunoSEQ multiplex PCR; TCRdb's copy has only in-frame clones and leaves some out. The V and J calls and clone size come from that table; D and trimming were worked out from the DNA. The sample has 150,000 to 200,000 clones; approximately 85% are singletons. Trimming shortened V by 1 base and J by 2 bases, and 11 bases separated the two germline ends. The CDR3 has 15 amino acids. Germline values: CDR1 LNHNV, CDR2 YYDKDF (reference sequence). Sequencing was carried out using peripheral blood. The chain joins TRBV15 to TRBJ1-1; D is unclear. The sequence came from a woman aged 55-70 years with acute or convalescent COVID-19. CDR3 nucleotide sequence: TGTGCCACCAGCAGAGGGGCAGCCCTCAACACTGAAGCTTTCTTT. Protein: CATSRGAALNTEAFF.